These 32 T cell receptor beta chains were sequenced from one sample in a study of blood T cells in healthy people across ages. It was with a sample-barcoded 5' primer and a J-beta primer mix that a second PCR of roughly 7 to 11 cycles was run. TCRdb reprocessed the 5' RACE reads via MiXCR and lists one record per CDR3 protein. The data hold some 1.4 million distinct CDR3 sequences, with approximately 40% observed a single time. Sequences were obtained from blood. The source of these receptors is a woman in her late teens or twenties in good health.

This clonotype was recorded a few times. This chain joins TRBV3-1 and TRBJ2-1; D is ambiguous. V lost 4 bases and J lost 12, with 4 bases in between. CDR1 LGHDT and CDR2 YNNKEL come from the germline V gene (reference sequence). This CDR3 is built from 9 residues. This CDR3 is CASSPRQFF. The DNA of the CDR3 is TGTGCCAGCAGCCCCCGGCAGTTCTTC.

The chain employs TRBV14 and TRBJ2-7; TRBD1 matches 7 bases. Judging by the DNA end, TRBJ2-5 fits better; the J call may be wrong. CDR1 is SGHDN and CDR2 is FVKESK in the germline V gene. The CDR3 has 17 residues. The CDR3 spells CASSQAWGRGGEETQYF. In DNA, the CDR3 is TGTGCCAGCAGCCAAGCGTGGGGCCGAGGGGGCGAAGAGACCCAGTACTTC.

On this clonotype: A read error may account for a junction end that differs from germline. The CDR3 loop is CATLPGLGISRTDTQNF. The CDR3 nucleotides are TGTGCCACCCTCCCGGGACTAGGGATTTCTCGCACAGATACGCAGAATTTT. The V and J genes are TRBV10-3 and TRBJ2-3, with TRBD2 matching 8 bases. The CDR3 has 17 residues. Germline-derived CDR1 and CDR2 are ENHRY and SYGVKD.

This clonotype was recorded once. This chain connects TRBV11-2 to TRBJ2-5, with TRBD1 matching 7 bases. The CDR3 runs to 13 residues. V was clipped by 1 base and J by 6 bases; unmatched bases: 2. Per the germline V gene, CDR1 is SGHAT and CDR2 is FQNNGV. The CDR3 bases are TGTGCCAGCAGCTTAGGAAGGGGGCAGACCCAGTACTTC. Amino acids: CASSLGRGQTQYF.

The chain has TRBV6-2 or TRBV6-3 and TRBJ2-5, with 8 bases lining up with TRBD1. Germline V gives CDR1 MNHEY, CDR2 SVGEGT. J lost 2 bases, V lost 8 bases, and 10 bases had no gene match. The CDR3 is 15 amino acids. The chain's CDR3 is CASGPPWTGQETQYF. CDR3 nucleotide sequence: TGTGCCAGCGGGCCCCCCTGGACAGGGCAAGAGACCCAGTACTTC.

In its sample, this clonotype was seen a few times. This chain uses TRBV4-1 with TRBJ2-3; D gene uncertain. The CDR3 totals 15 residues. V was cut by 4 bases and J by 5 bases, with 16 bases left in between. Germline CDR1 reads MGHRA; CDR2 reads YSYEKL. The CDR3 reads CASSRRWGLQDTQYF. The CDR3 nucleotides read TGCGCCAGCAGCCGTCGGTGGGGATTACAAGATACGCAGTATTTT.

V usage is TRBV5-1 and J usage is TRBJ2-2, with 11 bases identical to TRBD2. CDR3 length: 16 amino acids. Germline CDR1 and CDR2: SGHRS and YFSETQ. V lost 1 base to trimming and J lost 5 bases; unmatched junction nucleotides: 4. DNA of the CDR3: TGCGCCAGCAGCTTGACTAGCGGGAGACAAACCGGGGAGCTGTTTTTT. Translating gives CASSLTSGRQTGELFF.

CDR3 loop: CASSPTTSGSTDTQYF. The CDR3 DNA reads TGTGCCAGCAGCCCCACGACTAGCGGGAGCACAGATACGCAGTATTTT. J is TRBJ2-3 and V is TRBV7-2, with 10 bases lining up with TRBD2. This CDR3 has 16 residues. Looked up from germline, CDR1 is SGHTA and CDR2 is FQGNSA. V lost 5 bases and J lost 0; bases outside the gene matches: 5.

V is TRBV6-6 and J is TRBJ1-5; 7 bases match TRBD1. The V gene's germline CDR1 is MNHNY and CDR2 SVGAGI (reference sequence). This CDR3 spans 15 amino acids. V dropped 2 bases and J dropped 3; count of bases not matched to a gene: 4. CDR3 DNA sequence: TGTGCCAGCAGTTACCCACAGGGGTCCAATCAGCCCCAGCATTTT. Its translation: CASSYPQGSNQPQHF.

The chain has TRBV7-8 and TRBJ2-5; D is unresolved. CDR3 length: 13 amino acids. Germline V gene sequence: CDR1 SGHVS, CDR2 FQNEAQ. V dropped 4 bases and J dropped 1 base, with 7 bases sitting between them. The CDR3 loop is CASSYGTQETQYF. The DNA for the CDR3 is TGTGCCAGCAGCTACGGTACCCAAGAGACCCAGTACTTC. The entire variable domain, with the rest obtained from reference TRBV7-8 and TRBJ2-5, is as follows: GAGVSQSPRYKVAKRGQDVALRCDPISGHVSLFWYQQALGQGPEFLTYFQNEAQLDKSGLPSDRFFAERPEGSVSTLKIQRTQQEDSAVYLCASSYGTQETQYFGPGTRLLVL.

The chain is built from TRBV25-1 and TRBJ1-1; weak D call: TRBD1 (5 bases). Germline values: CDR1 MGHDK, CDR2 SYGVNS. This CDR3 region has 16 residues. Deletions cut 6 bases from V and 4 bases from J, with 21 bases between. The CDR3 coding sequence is TGTGCCAGCAGCCCCCCCGGAGGGGCCCGGGGCACTGAAGCTTTCTTT. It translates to CASSPPGGARGTEAFF.

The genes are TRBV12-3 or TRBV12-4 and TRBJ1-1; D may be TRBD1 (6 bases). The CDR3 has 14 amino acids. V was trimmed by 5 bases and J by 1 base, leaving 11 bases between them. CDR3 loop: CASSGGTQNTEAFF. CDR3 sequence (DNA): TGTGCCAGCAGTGGAGGGACACAGAACACTGAAGCTTTCTTT.

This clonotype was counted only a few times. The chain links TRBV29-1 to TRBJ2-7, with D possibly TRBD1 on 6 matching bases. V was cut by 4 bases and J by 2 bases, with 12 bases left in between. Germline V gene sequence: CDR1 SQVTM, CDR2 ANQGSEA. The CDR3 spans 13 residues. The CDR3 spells CSVVSDRTYEQYF. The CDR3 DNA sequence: TGCAGCGTTGTCTCGGACAGAACCTACGAGCAGTACTTC.

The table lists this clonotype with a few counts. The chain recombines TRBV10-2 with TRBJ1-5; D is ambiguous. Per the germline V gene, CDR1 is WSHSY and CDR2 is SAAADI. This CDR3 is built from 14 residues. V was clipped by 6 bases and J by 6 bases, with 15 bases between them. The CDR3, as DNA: TGCGCCAGCAGCTTAGGGCAGGCCGGTCAGCCCCAGCATTTT. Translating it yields CASSLGQAGQPQHF.

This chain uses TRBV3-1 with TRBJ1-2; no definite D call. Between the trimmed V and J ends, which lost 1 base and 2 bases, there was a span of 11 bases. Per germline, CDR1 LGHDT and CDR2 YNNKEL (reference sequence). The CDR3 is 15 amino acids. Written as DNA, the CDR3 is TGTGCCAGCAGCCAAGGGCTTGAAGGGAACTATGGCTACACCTTC. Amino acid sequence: CASSQGLEGNYGYTF.

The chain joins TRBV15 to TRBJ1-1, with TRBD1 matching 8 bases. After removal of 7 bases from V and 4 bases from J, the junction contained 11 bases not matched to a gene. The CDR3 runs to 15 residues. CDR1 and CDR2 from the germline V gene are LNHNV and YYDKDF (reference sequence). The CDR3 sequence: CATTDGRTGSTEAFF. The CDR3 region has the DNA TGTGCCACCACCGACGGCCGGACAGGGAGCACTGAAGCTTTCTTT.

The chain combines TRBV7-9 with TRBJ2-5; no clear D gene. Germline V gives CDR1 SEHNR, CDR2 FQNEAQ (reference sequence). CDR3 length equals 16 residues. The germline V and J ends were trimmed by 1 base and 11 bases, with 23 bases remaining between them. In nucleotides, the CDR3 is TGTGCCAGCAGCTTAGGCACGCTAAGGAGCTACAATGAGCAGTACTTC. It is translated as CASSLGTLRSYNEQYF.

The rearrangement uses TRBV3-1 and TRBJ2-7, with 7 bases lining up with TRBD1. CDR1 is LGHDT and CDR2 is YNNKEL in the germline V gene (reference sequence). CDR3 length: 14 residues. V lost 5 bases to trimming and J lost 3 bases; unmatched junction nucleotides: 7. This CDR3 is CASSIQGSGYEQYF. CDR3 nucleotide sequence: TGTGCCAGCAGCATACAGGGGTCGGGCTACGAGCAGTACTTC.

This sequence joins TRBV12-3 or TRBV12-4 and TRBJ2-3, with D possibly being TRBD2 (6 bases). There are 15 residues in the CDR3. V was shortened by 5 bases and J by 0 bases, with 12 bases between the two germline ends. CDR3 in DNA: TGTGCCAGCAGTCGGCGGGGCCCCAGCACAGATACGCAGTATTTT. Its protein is CASSRRGPSTDTQYF.

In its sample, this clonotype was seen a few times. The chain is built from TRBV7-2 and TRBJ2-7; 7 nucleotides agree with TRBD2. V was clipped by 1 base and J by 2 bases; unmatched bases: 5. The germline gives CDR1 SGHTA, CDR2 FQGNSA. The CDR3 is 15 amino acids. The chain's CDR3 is CASSLVGGSTYEQYF. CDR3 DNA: TGTGCCAGCAGCTTAGTAGGCGGGAGTACCTACGAGCAGTACTTC.

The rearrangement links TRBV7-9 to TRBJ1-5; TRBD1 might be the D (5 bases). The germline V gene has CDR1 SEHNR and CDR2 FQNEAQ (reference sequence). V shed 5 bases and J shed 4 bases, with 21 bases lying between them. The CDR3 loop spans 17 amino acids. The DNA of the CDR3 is TGTGCCAGCAGCGGATCCTCGGGGCAGGGAGGTAATCAGCCCCAGCATTTT. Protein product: CASSGSSGQGGNQPQHF.

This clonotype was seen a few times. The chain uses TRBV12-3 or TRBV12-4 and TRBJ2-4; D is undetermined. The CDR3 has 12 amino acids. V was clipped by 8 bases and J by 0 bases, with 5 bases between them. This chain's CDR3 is CASALAKNIQYF. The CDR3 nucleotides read TGTGCCAGCGCACTAGCCAAAAACATTCAGTACTTC.

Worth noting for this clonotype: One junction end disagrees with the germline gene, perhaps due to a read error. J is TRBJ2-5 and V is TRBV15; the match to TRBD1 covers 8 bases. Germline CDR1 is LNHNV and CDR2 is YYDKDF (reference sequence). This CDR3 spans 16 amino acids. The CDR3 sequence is CATSRSGQGKQETRYF. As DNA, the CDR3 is TGTGCCACCAGCAGATCCGGACAGGGAAAACAAGAGACCCGGTACTTC.

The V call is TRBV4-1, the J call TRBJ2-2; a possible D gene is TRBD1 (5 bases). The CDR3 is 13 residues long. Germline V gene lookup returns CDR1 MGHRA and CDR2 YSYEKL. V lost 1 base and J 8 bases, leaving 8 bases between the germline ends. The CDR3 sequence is CASSQVGAGELFF. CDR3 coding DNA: TGCGCCAGCAGCCAAGTAGGGGCGGGGGAGCTGTTTTTT.

The CDR3 coding sequence is TGTGCCTCCAAAGACGACACCCTTGCAACTAATGAAAAACTGTTTTTT. As protein: CASKDDTLATNEKLFF. The chain joins TRBV10-3 to TRBJ1-4, with D uncertain. The CDR3 has 16 amino acids. V was clipped by 11 bases and J by 0 bases, with 19 bases between them. Per germline, CDR1 ENHRY and CDR2 SYGVKD.

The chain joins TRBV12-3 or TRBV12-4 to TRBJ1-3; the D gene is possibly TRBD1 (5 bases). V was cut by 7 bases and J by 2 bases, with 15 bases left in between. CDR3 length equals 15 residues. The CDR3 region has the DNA TGTGCCAGCACCCGACCCCGGGGGACTGGAAACACCATATATTTT. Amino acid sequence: CASTRPRGTGNTIYF.

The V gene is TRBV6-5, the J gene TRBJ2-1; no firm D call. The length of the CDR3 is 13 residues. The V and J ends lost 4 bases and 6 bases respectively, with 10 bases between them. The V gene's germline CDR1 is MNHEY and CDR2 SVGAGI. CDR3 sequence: CASSSLNGNEQFF. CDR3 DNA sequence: TGTGCCAGCAGTTCCCTAAACGGCAATGAGCAGTTCTTC.

CDR3 DNA: TGTGCCAGCAGTTTTGGCGGGGGCGGGGCTCGCGAGCAGTACTTC. This encodes CASSFGGGGAREQYF. V and J are TRBV12-3 or TRBV12-4 and TRBJ2-7; the D gene is possibly TRBD2 (7 bases). This CDR3 region has 15 residues. The ends were cut back, 3 bases at V and 6 bases at J, with 18 bases in the middle.

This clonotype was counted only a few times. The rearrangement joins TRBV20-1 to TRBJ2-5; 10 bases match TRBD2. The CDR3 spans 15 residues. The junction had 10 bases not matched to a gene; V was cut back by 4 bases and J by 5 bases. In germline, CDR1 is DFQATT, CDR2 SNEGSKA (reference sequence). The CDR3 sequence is CSATSPGLARETQYF. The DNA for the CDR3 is TGCAGTGCTACTTCACCGGGACTAGCGCGCGAGACCCAGTACTTC.

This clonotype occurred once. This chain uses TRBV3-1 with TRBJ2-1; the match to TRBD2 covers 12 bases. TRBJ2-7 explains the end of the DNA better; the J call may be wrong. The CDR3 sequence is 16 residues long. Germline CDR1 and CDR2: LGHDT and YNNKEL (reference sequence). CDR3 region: CASSQRGTSGYNEQYF. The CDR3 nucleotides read TGTGCCAGCAGCCAACGTGGGACTAGCGGGTACAATGAGCAGTACTTC.

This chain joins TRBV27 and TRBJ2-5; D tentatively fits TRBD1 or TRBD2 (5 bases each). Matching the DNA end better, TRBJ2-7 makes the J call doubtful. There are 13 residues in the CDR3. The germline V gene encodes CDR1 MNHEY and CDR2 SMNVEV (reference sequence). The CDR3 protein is CASSLWGSDEQYF. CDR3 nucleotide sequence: TGTGCCAGCAGTTTATGGGGGTCTGACGAGCAGTACTTC.

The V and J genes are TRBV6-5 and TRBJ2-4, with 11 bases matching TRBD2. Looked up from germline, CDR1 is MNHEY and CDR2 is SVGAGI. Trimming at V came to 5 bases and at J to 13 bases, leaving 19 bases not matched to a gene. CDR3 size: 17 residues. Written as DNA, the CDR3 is TGTGCCAGCAGTAACCCCCTACTAGCGGGGGCGGCGGGGGAGCAGTACTTC. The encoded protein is CASSNPLLAGAAGEQYF.